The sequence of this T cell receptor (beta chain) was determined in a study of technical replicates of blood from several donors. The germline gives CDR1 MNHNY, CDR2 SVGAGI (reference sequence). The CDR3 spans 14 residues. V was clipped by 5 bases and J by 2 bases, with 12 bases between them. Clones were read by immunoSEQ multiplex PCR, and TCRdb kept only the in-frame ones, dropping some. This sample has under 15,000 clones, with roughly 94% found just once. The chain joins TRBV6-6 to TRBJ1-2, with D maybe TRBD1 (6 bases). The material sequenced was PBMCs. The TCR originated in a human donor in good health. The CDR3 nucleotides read TGTGCCAGCAGTCTCAGGACAGAAAACTATGGCTACACCTTC. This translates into CASSLRTENYGYTF.